These T cell receptor beta chains were read from a single sample in a study of radiotherapy plus CTLA-4 blockade in lung cancer. Clones were read by immunoSEQ multiplex PCR, and TCRdb kept only the in-frame ones, dropping some. The data show roughly 71,000 clones, approximately 80% seen once. The material sequenced was peripheral blood, taken from a patient treated with radiotherapy plus ipilimumab. The receptors were gathered from a human donor with non-small cell lung cancer who had a complete response to radiotherapy plus ipilimumab. Each CDR3 is given with its conserved first and last residue. D genes are given only for firm matches. Clone size, where shown, is once, few, many, or a class for clones that have expanded.

DNA,CDR3,size,J,D,V
TGTGCCAGCAGCTTACAGGGGTCTTTCACTGAAGCTTTCTTT,CASSLQGSFTEAFF,NA,TRBJ1-1,NA,TRBV7-6
TGTGCCAGCAGCCGGGGGGGAAATGAAAAACTGTTTTTT,CASSRGGNEKLFF,NA,TRBJ1-4,NA,TRBV2
TGTGCCGGCAGGGGGTCTGGAAACACCATATATTTT,CAGRGSGNTIYF,few,TRBJ1-3,TRBD1,TRBV19
TGTGCCAGCAGGGAACTCAGGGGGAGCTCCTACAATGAGCAGTTCTTC,CASRELRGSSYNEQFF,NA,TRBJ2-1,TRBD1,TRBV2
TGTGCCAGCAGTGGGAGGACAGGCTACAATGAGCAGTTCTTC,CASSGRTGYNEQFF,NA,TRBJ2-1,TRBD1,TRBV6-1
TGTGCCAGCAGTGATTATGGCGGGGGGGCTGCGGAGACCCAGTACTTC,CASSDYGGGAAETQYF,NA,TRBJ2-5,TRBD2,TRBV25-1
TGCGCCAGCAGCGCCCTGCCGGGGGGGGCTAGCGGGAGCGCCGGGGAGCTGTTTTTT,CASSALPGGASGSAGELFF,few,TRBJ2-2,TRBD2,TRBV5-1
TGTGCCAGCTCACAGGGACAGCGATTAAGCACAGATACGCAGTATTTT,CASSQGQRLSTDTQYF,NA,TRBJ2-3,TRBD1,TRBV18
TGTGCCAGCAGCTTAGCCCGGTCCGGGAGGGTGTCAGATACGCAGTATTTT,CASSLARSGRVSDTQYF,NA,TRBJ2-3,TRBD2,TRBV7-2
TGCGCCAGCAGCTTGGCCAAGGGGGCGGATGAGCAGTTCTTC,CASSLAKGADEQFF,NA,TRBJ2-1,TRBD1,TRBV5-1
TGTGCCAGCGGACAGGTCCAGCCCCAGCATTTT,CASGQVQPQHF,NA,TRBJ1-5,TRBD1,TRBV25-1
TGCGCCAGCAGCTTGGATACAGGGGAAGATACGCAGTATTTT,CASSLDTGEDTQYF,NA,TRBJ2-3,TRBD1,TRBV5-1
TGTGCCAGCAGCCAAGGTAGGAGGACTGAAGCTTTCTTT,CASSQGRRTEAFF,once,TRBJ1-1,NA,TRBV14
TGTGCCAGCAGTTATGGCAGGGGGACAGATACGCAGTATTTT,CASSYGRGTDTQYF,NA,TRBJ2-3,TRBD1,TRBV6-6
TGCGCCAGCAGCCAGGGGGCCTCGGACGGACTCTATGGCTACACCTTC,CASSQGASDGLYGYTF,NA,TRBJ1-2,NA,TRBV4-3
TGTGCCACCAGCAGAGATCTGGGGGGCACTAATGAAAAACTGTTTTTT,CATSRDLGGTNEKLFF,NA,TRBJ1-4,NA,TRBV15
TGTGCCAGCTCAGCGGGTAGCAATCAGCCCCAGCATTTT,CASSAGSNQPQHF,NA,TRBJ1-5,NA,TRBV18
TGTGCCAGCAGCCCCACCATGGTAGCGGCCTCAGATACGCAGTATTTT,CASSPTMVAASDTQYF,NA,TRBJ2-3,NA,TRBV7-2
TGTGCCAGCTCAACAGGGAGTGGTAATGAAAAACTGTTTTTT,CASSTGSGNEKLFF,NA,TRBJ1-4,NA,TRBV18
TGTGCCAGTAGTATACAGGGGATGAACACCGGGGAGCTGTTTTTT,CASSIQGMNTGELFF,NA,TRBJ2-2,NA,TRBV19
TGTGCCAGCAGCCCGCCTGGATGGGATCAAGAGACCCAGTACTTC,CASSPPGWDQETQYF,NA,TRBJ2-5,NA,TRBV11-2
TGTGCCTGGAGTGAAGGGCAGCACCTCCAGCCCCAGCATTTT,CAWSEGQHLQPQHF,NA,TRBJ1-5,NA,TRBV30
TGTGCCAGCAGCCAGGACAGAAACACCATATATTTT,CASSQDRNTIYF,NA,TRBJ1-3,NA,TRBV7-2
TGTGCCAGCAGCTCGAGGGACAGGCGTTCAGACACCATATATTTT,CASSSRDRRSDTIYF,NA,TRBJ1-3,TRBD1,TRBV5-4
TGTGCCAGCAGCAGGGGAGTCAATCTGAACACTGAAGCTTTCTTT,CASSRGVNLNTEAFF,medium-sized,TRBJ1-1,NA,TRBV7-2
TGTGCCAGCAGTTACTCGGGGCAGGGCGACGAGCAGTACTTC,CASSYSGQGDEQYF,NA,TRBJ2-7,NA,TRBV6-5
TGTGCCAGCAGTTTAACTGGACGCAGGACTATTAACTATGGCTACACCTTC,CASSLTGRRTINYGYTF,NA,TRBJ1-2,NA,TRBV28